This is a list of T cell receptor beta chains from one sample in a study of OX40 agonist ivuxolimab in advanced cancers. Data came from immunoSEQ multiplex PCR; TCRdb stores just in-frame clones and leaves some out. The sample records roughly 58,000 clones, 70% to 90% being singletons. The specimen comprised CD4+ or CD8+ T cells sorted from blood, sampled in a trial of the OX40 agonist ivuxolimab. All receptors come from an adult with an advanced solid tumor such as melanoma, head and neck, liver or kidney cancer. CDR3s include the opening cysteine and the closing phenylalanine or tryptophan. A D gene is named only where the DNA matches it firmly. Size is stated for part of the rows, as once, few or many counts, or as a class when the clone is expanded.

abundance: .; len: 11; j_gene: TRBJ2-7; d_gene: .; v_gene: TRBV30; CDR3nt: TGTGCCTGGAGTGGAACTTACGAGCAGTACTTC; CDR3aa: CAWSGTYEQYF
abundance: .; len: 12; j_gene: TRBJ2-7; d_gene: .; v_gene: TRBV19; CDR3nt: TGTGCCAGTAGTACCCCTGCTTACGAGCAGTACTTC; CDR3aa: CASSTPAYEQYF
abundance: .; len: 16; j_gene: TRBJ2-2; d_gene: TRBD2; v_gene: TRBV7-2; CDR3nt: TGTGCCAGCAGCTTATCTGGCGGGAGGGCCTACGGGGAGCTGTTTTTT; CDR3aa: CASSLSGGRAYGELFF
abundance: few; len: 12; j_gene: TRBJ2-5; d_gene: .; v_gene: TRBV11-3; CDR3nt: TGTGCCAGCAGCTTACGGGGGGAGACCCAGTACTTC; CDR3aa: CASSLRGETQYF
abundance: .; len: 19; j_gene: TRBJ1-5; d_gene: .; v_gene: TRBV19; CDR3nt: TGTGCCAGTAGTGCCCTTCGCCTGACCACTCGTTATAGCAATCAGCCCCAGCATTTT; CDR3aa: CASSALRLTTRYSNQPQHF
abundance: .; len: 14; j_gene: TRBJ2-3; d_gene: .; v_gene: TRBV5-5; CDR3nt: TGTGCCAGCAGCTTACAGGGCTCCACAGATACGCAGTATTTT; CDR3aa: CASSLQGSTDTQYF
abundance: .; len: 15; j_gene: TRBJ2-7; d_gene: TRBD2; v_gene: TRBV5-1; CDR3nt: TGCGCCAGCAGCTTGGAGCTAGCGGACTCCTACGAGCAGTACTTC; CDR3aa: CASSLELADSYEQYF
abundance: .; len: 12; j_gene: TRBJ2-7; d_gene: .; v_gene: TRBV7-6; CDR3nt: TGTGCCAGCAGCTTAGTGTGGTACGAGCAGTACTTC; CDR3aa: CASSLVWYEQYF
abundance: .; len: 15; j_gene: TRBJ2-3; d_gene: .; v_gene: TRBV18; CDR3nt: TGTGCCAGCTCACCGCCAGGGTCGTATACAGATACGCAGTATTTT; CDR3aa: CASSPPGSYTDTQYF
abundance: .; len: 16; j_gene: TRBJ2-2; d_gene: .; v_gene: TRBV5-1; CDR3nt: TGCGCCAGCAGCTCCTCGGACGGCCCGGGGGCCGGGGAGCTGTTTTTT; CDR3aa: CASSSSDGPGAGELFF
abundance: .; len: 15; j_gene: TRBJ2-1; d_gene: TRBD2; v_gene: TRBV27; CDR3nt: TGTGCCAGCAGGGCTTCGAGAGCGGGAGTCAATGAGCAGTTCTTC; CDR3aa: CASRASRAGVNEQFF
abundance: .; len: 16; j_gene: TRBJ2-5; d_gene: TRBD1; v_gene: TRBV7-2; CDR3nt: TGTGCCAGCAGCCCCGAGCGTCGGACAGGGGGGGCCGGGGAAGACTTC; CDR3aa: CASSPERRTGGAGEDF
abundance: .; len: 13; j_gene: TRBJ1-2; d_gene: .; v_gene: TRBV4-2; CDR3nt: TGTGCCAGCAGCCGAGGGCCTAACTATGGCTACACCTTC; CDR3aa: CASSRGPNYGYTF
abundance: .; len: 14; j_gene: TRBJ2-7; d_gene: .; v_gene: TRBV6-5; CDR3nt: TGTGCCAGCGGGTCTCCGGGCAGCTCCTACGAGCAGTACTTC; CDR3aa: CASGSPGSSYEQYF
abundance: .; len: 15; j_gene: TRBJ2-7; d_gene: .; v_gene: TRBV19; CDR3nt: TGTGCCAGTAGTATAGATCGCAGGGGCGCATCTGGGCAGTACTTC; CDR3aa: CASSIDRRGASGQYF
abundance: once; len: 13; j_gene: TRBJ2-3; d_gene: .; v_gene: TRBV5-4; CDR3nt: TGTGCCAGCAGTCCCGGGATCACAGATACGCAGTATTTT; CDR3aa: CASSPGITDTQYF
abundance: once; len: 16; j_gene: TRBJ1-6; d_gene: TRBD1; v_gene: TRBV19; CDR3nt: TGTGCCAGTAGTATTAACTGGGACAGGAGCAATTCACCCCTCCACTTT; CDR3aa: CASSINWDRSNSPLHF
abundance: .; len: 13; j_gene: TRBJ1-2; d_gene: .; v_gene: TRBV5-4; CDR3nt: TGTGCCAGCAGCTTAGAAATAGGGGATGGCTACACCTTC; CDR3aa: CASSLEIGDGYTF
abundance: .; len: 15; j_gene: TRBJ2-1; d_gene: TRBD2; v_gene: TRBV5-4; CDR3nt: TGTGCCAGCAGCTTGAGGGCGGGGGGGCAAGATGAGCAGTTCTTC; CDR3aa: CASSLRAGGQDEQFF
abundance: .; len: 13; j_gene: TRBJ2-7; d_gene: .; v_gene: TRBV30; CDR3nt: TGTGCCTGGAGGGTGGCTTCAGCCTACGAGCAGTACTTC; CDR3aa: CAWRVASAYEQYF
abundance: once; len: 19; j_gene: TRBJ1-2; d_gene: .; v_gene: TRBV15; CDR3nt: TGTGCCACCAGAGCCCCCGGGACATCGGAGGGCAGAACTAACTATGGCTACACCTTC; CDR3aa: CATRAPGTSEGRTNYGYTF
abundance: .; len: 20; j_gene: TRBJ2-7; d_gene: TRBD2; v_gene: TRBV19; CDR3nt: TGTGCCAGTAGCATAGGGGGACTAGCGGGAGGGCCGTCGAGGTCCTACGAGCAGTACTTC; CDR3aa: CASSIGGLAGGPSRSYEQYF
abundance: few; len: 14; j_gene: TRBJ1-2; d_gene: .; v_gene: TRBV2; CDR3nt: TGTGCCAGCAGTGATACTCCCTTGGGCTATGGCTACACCTTC; CDR3aa: CASSDTPLGYGYTF
abundance: .; len: 16; j_gene: TRBJ1-2; d_gene: .; v_gene: TRBV27; CDR3nt: TGTGCCAGCAGTTCACGGGACGGTCGGGCCAACTATGGCTACACCTTC; CDR3aa: CASSSRDGRANYGYTF
abundance: .; len: 15; j_gene: TRBJ1-4; d_gene: .; v_gene: TRBV7-6; CDR3nt: TGTGCCAGCAGCTTAGCCGGGAAGTGGTCTGGGAAACTGTTTTTT; CDR3aa: CASSLAGKWSGKLFF
abundance: .; len: 16; j_gene: TRBJ2-3; d_gene: .; v_gene: TRBV6-1; CDR3nt: TGTGCCAGCAGTGAACGAGTCCTGGCTAGCACAGATACGCAGTATTTT; CDR3aa: CASSERVLASTDTQYF
abundance: .; len: 15; j_gene: TRBJ2-7; d_gene: .; v_gene: TRBV27; CDR3nt: TGTGCCAGCAGTTTGGGAGCGGTGAGTACCTACGAGCAGTACTTC; CDR3aa: CASSLGAVSTYEQYF
abundance: .; len: 13; j_gene: TRBJ2-1; d_gene: TRBD1; v_gene: TRBV29-1; CDR3nt: TGCAGCGGGTGGGGACAGGGACACAATGAGCAGTTCTTC; CDR3aa: CSGWGQGHNEQFF
abundance: .; len: 14; j_gene: TRBJ1-6; d_gene: .; v_gene: TRBV6-1; CDR3nt: TGTGCCAGCAGTGAATCGGGGAGAGATTCACCCCTCCACTTT; CDR3aa: CASSESGRDSPLHF